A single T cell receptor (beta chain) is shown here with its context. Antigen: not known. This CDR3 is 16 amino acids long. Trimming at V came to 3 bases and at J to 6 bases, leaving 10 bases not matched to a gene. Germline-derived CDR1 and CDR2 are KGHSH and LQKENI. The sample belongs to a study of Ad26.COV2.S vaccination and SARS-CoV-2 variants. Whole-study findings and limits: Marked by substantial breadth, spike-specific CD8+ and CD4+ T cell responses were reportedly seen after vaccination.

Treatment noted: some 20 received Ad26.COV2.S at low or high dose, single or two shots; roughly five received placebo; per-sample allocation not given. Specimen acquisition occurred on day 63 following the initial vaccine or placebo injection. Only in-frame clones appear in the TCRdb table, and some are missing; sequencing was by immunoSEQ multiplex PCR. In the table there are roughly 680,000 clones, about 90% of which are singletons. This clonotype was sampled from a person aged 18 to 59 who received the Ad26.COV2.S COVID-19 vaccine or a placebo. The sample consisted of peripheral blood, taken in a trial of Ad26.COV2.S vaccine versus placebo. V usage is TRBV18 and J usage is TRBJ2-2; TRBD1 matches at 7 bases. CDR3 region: CASSPTTGVGPGELFF. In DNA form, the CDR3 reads TGTGCCAGCTCACCTACAACAGGGGTCGGACCCGGGGAGCTGTTTTTT.